The 13 T cell receptor beta chains given below trace back to one sample, sequenced in a study of T cell clonotyping in hematopoietic cell transplantation. Profiling relied on immunoSEQ multiplex PCR, and the TCRdb table lists in-frame clones only, not all of them. This table has fewer than 70,000 clones, 94% appearing once. Sequencing used peripheral blood mononuclear cells. These receptors all stem from a man aged 45-65 years in good health. Some clones in this sample may be carry-over from other donors' samples.

V is TRBV2 and J is TRBJ2-7, with D possibly TRBD2 on 6 matching bases. Trimming pared 2 bases from V and 2 bases from J, leaving 13 bases between. CDR1 is SNHLY and CDR2 is FYNNEI in the germline V gene. The CDR3 loop spans 15 amino acids. The CDR3 region is CASSEMGLRTYEQYF. As DNA, the CDR3 is TGTGCCAGCAGTGAAATGGGACTGCGAACCTACGAGCAGTACTTC. Filled out from reference TRBV2 and TRBJ2-7, the complete variable domain reads EPEVTQTPSHQVTQMGQEVILRCVPISNHLYFYWYRQILGQKVEFLVSFYNNEISEKSEIFDDQFSVERPDGSNFTLKIRSTKLEDSAMYFCASSEMGLRTYEQYFGPGTRLTVT.

The chain carries TRBV14 and TRBJ2-2; D perhaps matches TRBD2 (5 bases). CDR3 length: 16 amino acids. Germline V gene lookup returns CDR1 SGHDN and CDR2 FVKESK. V lost 0 bases, J lost 6 bases, and 14 bases lay in between. The CDR3 sequence: CASSQDPFGEPGELFF. CDR3 coding DNA: TGTGCCAGCAGCCAAGACCCCTTCGGGGAGCCCGGGGAGCTGTTTTTT. The whole variable domain, filled in from reference TRBV14 and TRBJ2-2, reads EAGVTQFPSHSVIEKGQTVTLRCDPISGHDNLYWYRRVMGKEIKFLLHFVKESKQDESGMPNNRFLAERTGGTYSTLKVQPAELEDSGVYFCASSQDPFGEPGELFFGEGSRLTVL.

V usage is TRBV11-1 and J usage is TRBJ2-2; TRBD2 matches 11 bases. The germline V gene encodes CDR1 SGHAT and CDR2 FQDESV (reference sequence). This CDR3 region has 15 residues. V trimming: 5 bases; J trimming: 7 bases; junction bases outside the gene matches: 6. CDR3 DNA: TGTGCCAGCAGCCGCGATAGCGGGAGGGGCGGGGAGCTGTTTTTT. Its protein is CASSRDSGRGGELFF.

The chain recombines TRBV27 with TRBJ1-2, with a tentative D call TRBD1 (5 bases). The CDR3 is made up of 14 amino acids. Germline-derived CDR1 and CDR2 are MNHEY and SMNVEV (reference sequence). Deletions cut 2 bases from V and 4 bases from J, with 11 bases between. The CDR3 is CASSLGGPGYGYTF. The DNA of the CDR3 is TGTGCCAGCAGTTTAGGGGGACCGGGCTATGGCTACACCTTC.

The rearrangement uses TRBV9 and TRBJ2-5; 13 nucleotides align to TRBD2. The CDR3 consists of 16 residues. CDR1 is SGDLS, CDR2 YYNGEE, per germline. V lost 3 bases and J lost 4; bases outside the gene matches: 6. CDR3 sequence (DNA): TGTGCCAGCAGCGCCCGACTAGCGGGAGGAGGAGAGACCCAGTACTTC. It codes for CASSARLAGGGETQYF. The whole variable domain, filled in from reference TRBV9 and TRBJ2-5, reads DSGVTQTPKHLITATGQRVTLRCSPRSGDLSVYWYQQSLDQGLQFLIQYYNGEERAKGNILERFSAQQFPDLHSELNLSSLELGDSALYFCASSARLAGGGETQYFGPGTRLLVL.

The rearrangement links TRBV5-6 to TRBJ2-7; 11 nucleotides align to TRBD2. Germline CDR1 reads SGHDT; CDR2 reads YYEEEE. V dropped 4 bases and J dropped 4; count of bases not matched to a gene: 4. The CDR3 has 14 residues. The chain's CDR3 is CASSETSGRYEQYF. As DNA, the CDR3 is TGTGCCAGCAGCGAAACTAGCGGGAGATACGAGCAGTACTTC.

V usage is TRBV11-1 and J usage is TRBJ2-7, with D tentatively TRBD2 (6 bases). The CDR3 sequence is 16 residues long. The V end lost 4 bases, the J end lost 3 bases, and 19 bases lay between the germline ends. CDR1 and CDR2 (germline): SGHAT, FQDESV (reference sequence). CDR3 residues: CASSSEAGRGDYEQYF. CDR3 coding DNA: TGTGCCAGCAGCTCCGAGGCGGGGCGAGGTGACTACGAGCAGTACTTC.

This clone was recorded only once. This chain joins TRBV4-1 and TRBJ2-7; TRBD1 aligns across 9 bases. Germline-derived CDR1 and CDR2 are MGHRA and YSYEKL. CDR3 length: 22 amino acids. With V trimmed by 3 bases and J by 0 bases, 24 bases remained unmatched. The CDR3 DNA reads TGCGCCAGCAGCCACCTCCCCCCGTCATGGGACAGGGCCCCCTTAAGCTCCTACGAGCAGTACTTC. It yields the protein CASSHLPPSWDRAPLSSYEQYF.

The V call is TRBV11-3, the J call TRBJ2-1; 13 bases match TRBD2. The CDR3 loop spans 16 amino acids. The V segment lost 5 bases and the J segment 7 bases; nucleotides outside the gene matches: 8. Germline V lookup: CDR1 SGHNT, CDR2 YENEEA. For the CDR3, the DNA is TGTGCCAGCAGCCCCGGACTAGCGGGAGATATAAATGAGCAGTTCTTC. Its protein is CASSPGLAGDINEQFF.

The rearrangement joins TRBV27 to TRBJ2-7; D gene unclear. The ends were cut back, 3 bases at V and 6 bases at J, with 21 bases in the middle. The CDR3 has 16 residues. Germline values: CDR1 MNHEY, CDR2 SMNVEV (reference sequence). The CDR3 DNA reads TGTGCCAGCAGTTTTGTTCAGAAAGGGCAGGTGGGCGAGCAGTACTTC. Translating gives CASSFVQKGQVGEQYF.

Here the CDR3 DNA reads TGTGCCATCAGTCCGGAGGGGTACGATCAGCCCCAGCATTTT. It codes for CAISPEGYDQPQHF. This chain uses TRBV10-3 with TRBJ1-5; D possibly corresponds to TRBD1 (5 bases). CDR3 size: 14 residues. V dropped 5 bases and J dropped 5 bases, with 13 bases sitting between them. The germline gives CDR1 ENHRY, CDR2 SYGVKD.

The chain combines TRBV7-6 with TRBJ1-1; weak D call: TRBD1 (5 bases). The CDR3 contains 15 residues. Germline CDR1 SGHVS, CDR2 FNYEAQ. Trimming took off 0 bases at V and 0 bases at J, with 8 bases between the two ends. CDR3 nucleotide sequence: TGTGCCAGCAGCTTAGCGTTAGGGGTGAACACTGAAGCTTTCTTT. The encoded protein is CASSLALGVNTEAFF. The full variable domain, in which reference TRBV7-6 and TRBJ1-1 provide the parts outside the CDR3, is GAGVSQSPRYKVTKRGQDVALRCDPISGHVSLYWYRQALGQGPEFLTYFNYEAQQDKSGLPNDRFSAERPEGSISTLTIQRTEQRDSAMYRCASSLALGVNTEAFFGQGTRLTVV.

The chain uses TRBV5-8 and TRBJ1-2; 9 bases fit TRBD1. Germline trimming cut 4 bases from V and 3 bases from J; bases unmatched to any gene: 4. Germline V gene lookup returns CDR1 SGHTS and CDR2 YDEGEE. The CDR3 length is 14 residues. The chain's CDR3 is CASSQTGGDYGYTF. As DNA, the CDR3 is TGTGCCAGCAGCCAGACAGGGGGGGACTATGGCTACACCTTC.